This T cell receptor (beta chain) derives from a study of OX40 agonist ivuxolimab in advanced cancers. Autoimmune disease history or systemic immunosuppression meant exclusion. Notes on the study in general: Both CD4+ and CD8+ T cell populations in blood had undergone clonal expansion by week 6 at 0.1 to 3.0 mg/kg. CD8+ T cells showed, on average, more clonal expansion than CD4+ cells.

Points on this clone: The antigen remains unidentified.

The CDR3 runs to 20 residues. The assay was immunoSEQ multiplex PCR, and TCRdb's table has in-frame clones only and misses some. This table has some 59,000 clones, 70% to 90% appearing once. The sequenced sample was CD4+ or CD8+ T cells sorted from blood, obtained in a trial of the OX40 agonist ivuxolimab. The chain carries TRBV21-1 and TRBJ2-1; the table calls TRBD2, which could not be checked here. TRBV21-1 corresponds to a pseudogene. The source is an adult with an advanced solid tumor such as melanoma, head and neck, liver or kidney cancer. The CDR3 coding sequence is TGTGCCAGCAGCAATGGGGCTAGGACTAGCGGGAGTAGGTCCTACAATGAGCAGTTCTTC. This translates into CASSNGARTSGSRSYNEQFF.